The entry below describes one TCR beta chain. Its cognate antigen is unknown. Sequencing libraries for TCR beta were prepared with iRepertoire HTBI primers and Arm-PCR of CDR3 regions. In the original processing: Gene usage covered approximately 60 TRBV and around 15 TRBJ segments. TCRdb recomputed calls from the multiplex PCR reads with MiXCR, one row per CDR3 protein. TCRdb's processing, not the authors', yielded these V and J calls. The data contain 400,000 to 500,000 distinct CDR3 sequences, roughly 20% of them singletons. The germline V gene has CDR1 LGHDT and CDR2 YNNKEL (reference sequence). V shed 3 bases, J shed 6 bases, and the junction held 8 bases outside the gene matches. CDR3 size: 14 residues. Specified time point: persistent/refractory GD, antithyroid drugs over 5 years with positive TRAb. Researchers made the TCR library from RNA that was extracted from PBMCs. Tubes containing EDTA received 8 to 9.5 milliliters of drawn peripheral blood.

The data stem from a study of regulatory T cells in long-lasting Graves disease. The overall study: Positivity for TSH receptor antibodies plus over 5 years of antithyroid drugs meant persistent Graves' disease.

Overall study findings and caveats: Limited sample numbers may have lowered accuracy.

The sequence derives from a female donor with Graves disease. The sequenced sample was peripheral blood mononuclear cells (PBMCs), obtained when the disease was refractory, from a patient treated with antithyroid drugs. The J gene is TRBJ2-7, the V gene TRBV3-1, with 7 bases lining up with TRBD1. Written as DNA, the CDR3 is TGTGCCAGCAGCCAGTCGACAGGGTGGAGCGAGCAGTACTTC. Protein: CASSQSTGWSEQYF.